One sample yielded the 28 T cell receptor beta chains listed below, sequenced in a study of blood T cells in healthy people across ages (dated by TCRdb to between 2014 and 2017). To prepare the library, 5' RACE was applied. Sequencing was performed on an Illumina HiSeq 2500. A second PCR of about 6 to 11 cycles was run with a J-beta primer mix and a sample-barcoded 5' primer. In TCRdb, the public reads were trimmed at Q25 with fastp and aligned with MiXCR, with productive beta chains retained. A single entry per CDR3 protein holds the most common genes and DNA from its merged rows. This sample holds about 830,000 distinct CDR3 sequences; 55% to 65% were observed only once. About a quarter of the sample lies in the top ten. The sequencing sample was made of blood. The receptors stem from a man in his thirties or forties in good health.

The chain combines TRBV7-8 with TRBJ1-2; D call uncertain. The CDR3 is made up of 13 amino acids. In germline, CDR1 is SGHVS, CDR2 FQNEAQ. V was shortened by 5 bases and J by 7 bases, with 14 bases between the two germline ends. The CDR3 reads CASSVAEGGGYTF. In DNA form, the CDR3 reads TGTGCCAGCAGCGTTGCGGAAGGAGGTGGCTACACCTTC.

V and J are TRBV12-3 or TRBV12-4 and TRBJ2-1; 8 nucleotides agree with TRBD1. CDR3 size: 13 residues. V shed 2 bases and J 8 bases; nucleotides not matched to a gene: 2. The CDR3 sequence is CASSLSTGDEQFF. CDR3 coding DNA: TGTGCCAGCAGTTTATCGACAGGGGATGAGCAGTTCTTC.

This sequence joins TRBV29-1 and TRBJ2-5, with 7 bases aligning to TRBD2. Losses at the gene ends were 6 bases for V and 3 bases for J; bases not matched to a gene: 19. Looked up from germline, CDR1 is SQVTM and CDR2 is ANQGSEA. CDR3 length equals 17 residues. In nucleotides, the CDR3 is TGCAGCGTGGACTATTCGGGGAGGGCGTTCCCCAAAGAGACCCAGTACTTC. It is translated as CSVDYSGRAFPKETQYF.

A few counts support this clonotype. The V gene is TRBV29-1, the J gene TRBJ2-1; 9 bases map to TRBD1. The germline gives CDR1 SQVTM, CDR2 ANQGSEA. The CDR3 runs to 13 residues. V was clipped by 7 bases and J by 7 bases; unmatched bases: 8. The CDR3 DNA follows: TGCAGCGCTGGACAGGGGTTTCGGAATGAGCAGTTCTTC. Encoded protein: CSAGQGFRNEQFF.

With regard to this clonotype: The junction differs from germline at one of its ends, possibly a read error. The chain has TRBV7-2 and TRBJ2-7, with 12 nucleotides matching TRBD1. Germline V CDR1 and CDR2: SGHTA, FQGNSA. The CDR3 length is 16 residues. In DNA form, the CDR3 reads TGTGTCAGCAGCCAAACCGGGACAGGGGGCATCTACGAGCAGTACTTC. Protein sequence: CVSSQTGTGGIYEQYF.

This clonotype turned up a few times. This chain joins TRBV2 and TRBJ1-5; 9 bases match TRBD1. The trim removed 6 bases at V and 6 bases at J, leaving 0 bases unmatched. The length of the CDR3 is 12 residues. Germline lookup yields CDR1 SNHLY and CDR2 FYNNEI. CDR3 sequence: CASRQGAQPQHF. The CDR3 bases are TGTGCCAGCAGACAGGGGGCTCAGCCCCAGCATTTT.

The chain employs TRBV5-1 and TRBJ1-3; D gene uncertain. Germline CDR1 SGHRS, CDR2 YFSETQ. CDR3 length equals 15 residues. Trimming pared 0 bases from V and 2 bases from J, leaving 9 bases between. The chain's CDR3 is CASSLETATGNTIYF. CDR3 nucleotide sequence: TGCGCCAGCAGCTTGGAAACAGCAACTGGAAACACCATATATTTT.

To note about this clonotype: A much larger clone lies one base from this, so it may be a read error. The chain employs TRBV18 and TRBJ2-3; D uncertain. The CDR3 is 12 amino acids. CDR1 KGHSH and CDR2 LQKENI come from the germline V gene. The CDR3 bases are TGTGCCAACTCACCACGAGAAGATACGCAGTATTTT. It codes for CANSPREDTQYF.

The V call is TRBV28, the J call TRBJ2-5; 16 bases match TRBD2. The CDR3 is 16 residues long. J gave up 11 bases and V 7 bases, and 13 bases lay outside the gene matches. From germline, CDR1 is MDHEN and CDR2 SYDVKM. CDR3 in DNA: TGTGCCAGCAACCTTTGGGGGACTAGCGGGGGGGGTCAGCAGTACTTC. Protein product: CASNLWGTSGGGQQYF.

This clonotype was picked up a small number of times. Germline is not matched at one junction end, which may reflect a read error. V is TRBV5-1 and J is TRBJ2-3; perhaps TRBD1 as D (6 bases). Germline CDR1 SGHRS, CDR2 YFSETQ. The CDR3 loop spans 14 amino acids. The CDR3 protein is CASSLAQGTDTQYF. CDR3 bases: TGTGCCAGCAGTTTAGCTCAGGGGACAGATACGCAGTATTTT.

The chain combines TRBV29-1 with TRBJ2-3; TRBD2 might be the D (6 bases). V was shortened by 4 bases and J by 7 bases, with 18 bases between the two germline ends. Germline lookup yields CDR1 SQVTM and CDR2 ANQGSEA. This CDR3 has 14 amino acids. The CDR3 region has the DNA TGCAGCGTTGGGGGTAGCGGTACGGGGAATACGCAGTATTTT. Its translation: CSVGGSGTGNTQYF.

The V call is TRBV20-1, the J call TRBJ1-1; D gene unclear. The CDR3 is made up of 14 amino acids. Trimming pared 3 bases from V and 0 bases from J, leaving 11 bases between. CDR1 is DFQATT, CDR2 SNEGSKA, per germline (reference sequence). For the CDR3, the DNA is TGCAGTGCTAGCGGCGGGATATTGAACACTGAAGCTTTCTTT. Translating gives CSASGGILNTEAFF.

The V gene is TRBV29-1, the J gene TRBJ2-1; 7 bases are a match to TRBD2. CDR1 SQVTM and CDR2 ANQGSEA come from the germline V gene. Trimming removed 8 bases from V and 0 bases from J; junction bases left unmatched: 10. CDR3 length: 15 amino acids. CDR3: CSPGPRESSYNEQFF. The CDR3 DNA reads TGCAGCCCTGGGCCGCGGGAGAGCTCCTACAATGAGCAGTTCTTC.

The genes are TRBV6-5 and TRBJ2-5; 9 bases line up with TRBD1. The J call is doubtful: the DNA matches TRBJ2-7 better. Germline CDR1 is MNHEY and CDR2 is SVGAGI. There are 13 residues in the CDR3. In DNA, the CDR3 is TGTGCCAGCAGAGGGGACAGGGTCGACGAGCAGTACTTC. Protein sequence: CASRGDRVDEQYF.

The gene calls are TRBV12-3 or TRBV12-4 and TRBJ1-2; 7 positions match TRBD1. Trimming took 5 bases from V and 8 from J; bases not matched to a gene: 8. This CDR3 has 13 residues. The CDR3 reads CASSPWDSRGYTF. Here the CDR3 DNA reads TGTGCCAGCAGTCCGTGGGACAGTAGGGGCTACACCTTC.

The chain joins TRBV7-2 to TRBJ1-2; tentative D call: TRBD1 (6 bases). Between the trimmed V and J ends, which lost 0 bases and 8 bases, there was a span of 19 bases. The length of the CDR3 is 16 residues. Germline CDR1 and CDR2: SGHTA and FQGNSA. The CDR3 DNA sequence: TGTGCCAGCAGCTTAGCTACCCCGACAGGAGGTGTGGGCTACACCTTC. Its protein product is CASSLATPTGGVGYTF.

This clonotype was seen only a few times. The CDR3 sequence: CSVGGVEYNEQFF. The DNA of the CDR3 is TGCAGCGTTGGGGGGGTAGAGTACAATGAGCAGTTCTTC. V gene TRBV29-1 combines with J gene TRBJ2-1; D is perhaps TRBD2 (6 bases). V lost 4 bases and J lost 4, with 11 bases in between. This CDR3 is built from 13 residues. From germline, CDR1 is SQVTM and CDR2 ANQGSEA.

This CDR3 is CASSHPSRGRSYGYTF. CDR3 DNA: TGTGCCAGCAGCCACCCATCCAGGGGGAGAAGCTATGGCTACACCTTC. This rearrangement joins TRBV5-8 to TRBJ1-2, with TRBD1 matching over 7 bases. The CDR3 runs 16 residues. V was clipped by 4 bases and J by 4 bases; unmatched bases: 13. Germline assignment: CDR1 SGHTS and CDR2 YDEGEE.

In nucleotides, the CDR3 is TGTGCCAGCAGCGTTGAGACAGACTACAATGAGCAGTTCTTC. The encoded protein is CASSVETDYNEQFF. This chain uses TRBV9 with TRBJ2-1, with D possibly being TRBD1 (5 bases). V was shortened by 2 bases and J by 3 bases, with 9 bases between the two germline ends. Germline V CDR1 and CDR2: SGDLS, YYNGEE. This CDR3 spans 14 amino acids. The variable domain in full, completed from reference TRBV9 and TRBJ2-1, reads DSGVTQTPKHLITATGQRVTLRCSPRSGDLSVYWYQQSLDQGLQFLIQYYNGEERAKGNILERFSAQQFPDLHSELNLSSLELGDSALYFCASSVETDYNEQFFGPGTRLTVL.

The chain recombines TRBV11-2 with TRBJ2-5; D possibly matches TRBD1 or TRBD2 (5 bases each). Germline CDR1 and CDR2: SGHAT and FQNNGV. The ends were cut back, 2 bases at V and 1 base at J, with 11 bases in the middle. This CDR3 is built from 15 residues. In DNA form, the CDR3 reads TGTGCCAGCAGCTTAATACGGGGCCGCCAAGAGACCCAGTACTTC. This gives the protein CASSLIRGRQETQYF.

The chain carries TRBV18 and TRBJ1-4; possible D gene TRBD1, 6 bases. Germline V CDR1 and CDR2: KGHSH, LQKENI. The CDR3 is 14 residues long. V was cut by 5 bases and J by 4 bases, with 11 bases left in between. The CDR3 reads CASSMTGLNEKLFF. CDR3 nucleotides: TGTGCCAGCTCAATGACAGGACTTAATGAAAAACTGTTTTTT.

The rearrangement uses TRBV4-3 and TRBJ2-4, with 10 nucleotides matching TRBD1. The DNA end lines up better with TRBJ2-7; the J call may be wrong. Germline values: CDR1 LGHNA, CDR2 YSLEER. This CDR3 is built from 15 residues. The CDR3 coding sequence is TGCGCCAGCAGCCAAGATAGAGGGACAGGGGTCGAGCAGTACTTC. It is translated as CASSQDRGTGVEQYF.

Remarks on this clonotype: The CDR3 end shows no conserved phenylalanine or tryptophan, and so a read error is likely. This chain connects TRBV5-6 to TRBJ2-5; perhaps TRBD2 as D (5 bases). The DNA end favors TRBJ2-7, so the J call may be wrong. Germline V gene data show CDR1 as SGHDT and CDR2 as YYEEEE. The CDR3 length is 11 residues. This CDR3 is CASSLSGEQYL. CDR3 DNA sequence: TGTGCCAGCAGCTTAAGCGGCGAGCAGTACTTA.

DNA of the CDR3: TGTGCCAGCAGCCCAAGACAGGGGGGAGAAGAAGGCTACACCTTC. Its translation: CASSPRQGGEEGYTF. This chain joins TRBV4-2 and TRBJ1-2; the match to TRBD1 covers 9 bases. CDR1 LGHNA and CDR2 YNFKEQ come from the germline V gene. The J segment lost 8 bases and the V segment lost 4 bases, leaving 11 bases of the junction unmatched. The CDR3 has 15 amino acids.

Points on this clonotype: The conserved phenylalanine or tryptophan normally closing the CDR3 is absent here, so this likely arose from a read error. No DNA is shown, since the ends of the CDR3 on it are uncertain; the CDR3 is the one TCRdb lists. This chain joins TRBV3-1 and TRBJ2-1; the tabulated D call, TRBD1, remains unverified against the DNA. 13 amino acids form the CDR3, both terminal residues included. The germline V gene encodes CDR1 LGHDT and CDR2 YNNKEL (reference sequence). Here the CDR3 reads CASSRSRGYTFGS.

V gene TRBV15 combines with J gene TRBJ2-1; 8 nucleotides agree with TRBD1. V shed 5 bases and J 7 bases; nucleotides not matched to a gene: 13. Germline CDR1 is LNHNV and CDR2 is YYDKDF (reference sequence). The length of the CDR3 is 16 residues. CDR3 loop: CATSSTRTGLENEQFF. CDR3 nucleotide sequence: TGTGCCACCAGCTCTACTCGGACAGGGCTGGAGAATGAGCAGTTCTTC.

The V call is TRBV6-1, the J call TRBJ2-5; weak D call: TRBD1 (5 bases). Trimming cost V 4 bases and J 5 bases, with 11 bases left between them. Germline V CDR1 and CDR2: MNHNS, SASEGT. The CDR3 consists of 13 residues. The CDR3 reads CASSAQGLETQYF. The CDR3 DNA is TGTGCCAGCAGTGCCCAGGGATTGGAGACCCAGTACTTC.

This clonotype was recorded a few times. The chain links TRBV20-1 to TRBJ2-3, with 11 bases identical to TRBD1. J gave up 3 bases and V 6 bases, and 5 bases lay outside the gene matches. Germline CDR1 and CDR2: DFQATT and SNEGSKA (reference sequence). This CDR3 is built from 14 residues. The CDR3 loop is CSARDRGSTDTQYF. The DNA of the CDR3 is TGCAGTGCCAGGGACAGGGGGTCAACAGATACGCAGTATTTT.